These 20 T cell receptor beta chains share one sample of origin, sequenced in a study of cytomegalovirus exposure and HLA in healthy donors. PCR involved 60 Vbeta and 13 Jbeta primers. Sequenced by immunoSEQ multiplex PCR; TCRdb stores in-frame clones only, minus some. The sample lists 150,000 or so clones, 65% to 80% occurring once. The sequenced sample was PBMCs. The receptors come from a male donor in good health and CMV-seronegative.

The J gene is TRBJ2-7, the V gene TRBV6-6, with a tentative D call TRBD2 (5 bases). Looked up from germline, CDR1 is MNHNY and CDR2 is SVGAGI (reference sequence). CDR3 size: 14 residues. Trimming left V 2 bases short and J 4 bases short, with 12 bases between. CDR3 sequence: CASSYDPEGYEQYF. CDR3 DNA: TGTGCCAGCAGTTACGACCCAGAGGGTTACGAGCAGTACTTC.

This CDR3 is CASSPTRGDQPQHF. In nucleotides, the CDR3 is TGTGCCAGCAGCCCCACACGGGGGGATCAGCCCCAGCATTTT. This rearrangement joins TRBV6-1 to TRBJ1-5; TRBD1 might be the D (5 bases). This CDR3 is built from 14 residues. Trimming removed 6 bases from V and 5 bases from J, with 14 bases in between. From germline, CDR1 is MNHNS and CDR2 SASEGT.

The rearrangement links TRBV11-1 to TRBJ2-2; TRBD2 aligns across 10 bases. V dropped 5 bases and J dropped 4; count of bases not matched to a gene: 10. This CDR3 comprises 17 residues. Germline loops: CDR1 SGHAT, CDR2 FQDESV (reference sequence). The CDR3 DNA sequence: TGTGCCAGCAGCCATCTAGCGGGGGCCCCTAGCACCGGGGAGCTGTTTTTT. Translated: CASSHLAGAPSTGELFF.

This chain joins TRBV2 and TRBJ2-1, with TRBD2 matching over 7 bases. Germline lookup yields CDR1 SNHLY and CDR2 FYNNEI. The ends lost 5 bases at V and 14 bases at J; junction bases unmatched: 6. There are 11 residues in the CDR3. The CDR3 DNA reads TGTGCCAGCAGTCCTGGACGGGGGGAGTTCTTC. It codes for CASSPGRGEFF.

This chain connects TRBV6-5 to TRBJ1-1; D is undetermined. Trimming pared 6 bases from V and 5 bases from J, leaving 19 bases between. Germline CDR1 is MNHEY and CDR2 is SVGAGI. The CDR3 loop spans 15 amino acids. The DNA of the CDR3 is TGTGCCAGCAGCCCTCCCGGTTTGGTCGGGACTGAAGCTTTCTTT. Its translation is CASSPPGLVGTEAFF.

The CDR3 nucleotides read TGCGCCAGCAGCCAAGAATACGGCGGGGGGGCCATTGAGCAGTTCTTC. It is translated as CASSQEYGGGAIEQFF. The chain combines TRBV4-1 with TRBJ2-1; 9 bases line up with TRBD2. The V gene end was trimmed by 0 bases and the J gene end by 9 bases; junction bases not matched to a gene: 9. The CDR3 is 16 amino acids. CDR1 and CDR2 (germline): MGHRA, YSYEKL.

This chain links TRBV5-6 with TRBJ1-6, with no clear D. CDR1 and CDR2 (germline): SGHDT, YYEEEE. The CDR3 is 14 amino acids. Trimming stripped 1 base from V and 7 bases from J, with 9 bases between. For the CDR3, the DNA is TGTGCCAGCAGCTTGTACGGGTTAAATTCACCCCTCCACTTT. Translation gives CASSLYGLNSPLHF.

A few counts support this clone. The genes are TRBV6-1 and TRBJ1-3, with 7 bases that match TRBD1. With 10 bases clipped from V and 0 bases from J, the junction kept 9 bases outside the gene matches. This CDR3 has 15 amino acids. CDR1 is MNHNS, CDR2 SASEGT, per germline. The CDR3 nucleotides read TGTGCCACGACACGGGACAGATTCTCTGGAAACACCATATATTTT. Its protein product is CATTRDRFSGNTIYF.

The chain combines TRBV29-1 with TRBJ2-3; D uncertain. Germline V gene lookup returns CDR1 SQVTM and CDR2 ANQGSEA. Trimming stripped 4 bases from V and 0 bases from J, with 8 bases between. The CDR3 spans 13 residues. Here the CDR3 DNA reads TGCAGCGTTGTCGTGTTTAGCACAGATACGCAGTATTTT. This sequence encodes CSVVVFSTDTQYF.

The chain links TRBV19 to TRBJ2-1; a weak D match, TRBD2 (6 bases). Trimming pared 10 bases from V and 4 bases from J, leaving 17 bases between. Germline CDR1 and CDR2: LNHDA and SQIVND (reference sequence). There are 14 residues in the CDR3. DNA of the CDR3: TGTGCCACCCTCCCTCGCGGGGATTACAATGAGCAGTTCTTC. Residues: CATLPRGDYNEQFF.

The chain has TRBV5-5 and TRBJ2-1; 8 bases agree with TRBD1. The CDR3 runs to 16 residues. With 3 bases clipped from V and 10 bases from J, the junction kept 15 bases outside the gene matches. Germline V gene sequence: CDR1 SGHKS, CDR2 YYEKEE (reference sequence). The DNA for the CDR3 is TGTGCCAGCAGCTATGGCCCGGGGCAGGGGGCAAGGGAGCAGTTCTTC. This encodes CASSYGPGQGAREQFF.

The rearrangement joins TRBV15 to TRBJ1-2; weak D call: TRBD1 (5 bases). The CDR3 is made up of 15 amino acids. Deletions cut 3 bases from V and 4 bases from J, with 15 bases between. Germline assignment: CDR1 LNHNV and CDR2 YYDKDF (reference sequence). CDR3 residues: CATSRAGSGGYGYTF. The CDR3 region has the DNA TGTGCCACCAGCAGGGCGGGATCCGGGGGCTATGGCTACACCTTC.

The chain couples TRBV19 to TRBJ1-1; a possible D gene is TRBD1 (6 bases). V lost 1 base, J lost 2 bases, and 11 bases lay in between. The CDR3 spans 15 residues. The germline CDR1 and CDR2 sequences are LNHDA and SQIVND (reference sequence). The chain's CDR3 is CASSIAAGANTEAFF. CDR3 DNA: TGTGCCAGTAGTATAGCGGCAGGGGCTAACACTGAAGCTTTCTTT.

The chain uses TRBV7-2 and TRBJ2-5; TRBD2 agrees at 11 bases. V was pared by 3 bases and J by 1 base, with 1 base of the junction left unmatched. CDR1 and CDR2 from the germline V gene are SGHTA and FQGNSA. This CDR3 has 15 residues. The CDR3 is CASSFSGRAQETQYF. In DNA form, the CDR3 reads TGTGCCAGCAGCTTTAGCGGGAGGGCCCAAGAGACCCAGTACTTC. Together with reference TRBV7-2 and TRBJ2-5, the CDR3 gives the full variable domain: GAGVSQSPSNKVTEKGKDVELRCDPISGHTALYWYRQSLGQGLEFLIYFQGNSAPDKSGLPSDRFSAERTGGSVSTLTIQRTQQEDSAVYLCASSFSGRAQETQYFGPGTRLLVL.

V usage is TRBV6-1 and J usage is TRBJ2-3; the match to TRBD2 covers 8 bases. Trimming cost V 3 bases and J 0 bases; bases outside gene matches: 5. The CDR3 contains 16 residues. The germline V gene encodes CDR1 MNHNS and CDR2 SASEGT. The CDR3 region has the DNA TGTGCCAGCAGTGACGGAGAGCGGGGGAGCACAGATACGCAGTATTTT. Translating gives CASSDGERGSTDTQYF.

V is TRBV27 and J is TRBJ2-7, with 9 bases matching TRBD2. CDR1 is MNHEY, CDR2 SMNVEV, per germline (reference sequence). V gave up 1 base and J gave up 5 bases; unmatched junction bases: 12. CDR3 length equals 17 residues. The CDR3: CASSLFPPGVAGDEQYF. The CDR3 coding sequence is TGTGCCAGCAGTTTATTCCCGCCGGGAGTAGCGGGGGACGAGCAGTACTTC.

The table lists this clone with a few counts. The chain joins TRBV18 to TRBJ2-5; a possible D gene is TRBD2 (7 bases). The CDR3 is 16 amino acids. Trimming took 4 bases from V and 4 from J, leaving 19 bases between them. From germline, CDR1 is KGHSH and CDR2 LQKENI. CDR3 amino acids: CASSRARPGEGETQYF. The CDR3 coding sequence is TGTGCCAGCTCACGAGCTCGTCCAGGGGAGGGAGAGACCCAGTACTTC.

CDR3 sequence (DNA): TGTGCCAGCAGTCCAACCACAGGGGCTGGGGCCAACGTCCTGACTTTC. Translation: CASSPTTGAGANVLTF. The chain joins TRBV27 to TRBJ2-6, with 7 bases that match TRBD1. After removal of 5 bases from V and 2 bases from J, the junction contained 6 bases not matched to a gene. This CDR3 is 16 amino acids long. Germline values: CDR1 MNHEY, CDR2 SMNVEV (reference sequence).

The J gene is TRBJ2-7, the V gene TRBV6-6, with 10 bases aligning to TRBD1. CDR1 is MNHNY, CDR2 SVGAGI, per germline (reference sequence). J gave up 9 bases and V 0 bases, and 8 bases lay outside the gene matches. The CDR3 has 15 residues. The CDR3 bases are TGTGCCAGCAGTTACTCGGGACAGGGGATCAGTGGGCAGTACTTC. Translation gives CASSYSGQGISGQYF.

This chain connects TRBV19 to TRBJ2-7, with 7 nucleotides matching TRBD1. Germline V gives CDR1 LNHDA, CDR2 SQIVND (reference sequence). The CDR3 consists of 11 residues. The V segment lost 6 bases and the J segment 6 bases; nucleotides outside the gene matches: 2. The CDR3 loop reads CASRYRGEQYF. The CDR3 nucleotides read TGTGCCAGTAGGTACAGGGGCGAGCAGTACTTC. The variable domain in full, completed from reference TRBV19 and TRBJ2-7, reads DGGITQSPKYLFRKEGQNVTLSCEQNLNHDAMYWYRQDPGQGLRLIYYSQIVNDFQKGDIAEGYSVSREKKESFPLTVTSAQKNPTAFYLCASRYRGEQYFGPGTRLTVT.